Each of the 15 T cell receptor beta chains below was sequenced from the same sample in a study of post-analysis software for immune sequencing data. TCR beta cDNA libraries included unique molecular identifiers. Each CDR3 protein gets one entry after TCRdb re-called the PCR reads with MiXCR. The repertoire holds 430,000 or so distinct CDR3 sequences, with 39% as singletons. Antigen specificity for these receptors is unknown. Study-level results: Four to six TRBV segments were more frequent in patients than controls; TRBV5-6, TRBV5-1 and TRBV20-1 belonged to this group.

The sample comprised blood. These receptors came from a girl aged 2 to 9 with multiple sclerosis.

This chain connects TRBV27 to TRBJ2-7; 7 bases align to TRBD1. CDR3 length: 16 amino acids. Per germline, CDR1 MNHEY and CDR2 SMNVEV (reference sequence). The trim removed 6 bases at V and 0 bases at J, leaving 11 bases unmatched. CDR3 protein: CASRTLIRDSSYEQYF. DNA of the CDR3: TGTGCCAGCAGAACCCTAATCCGGGACAGCTCCTACGAGCAGTACTTC.

The chain is built from TRBV4-1 and TRBJ1-1; the D gene is possibly TRBD1 (5 bases). This CDR3 spans 16 amino acids. The germline V gene encodes CDR1 MGHRA and CDR2 YSYEKL. Trimming pared 1 base from V and 0 bases from J, leaving 12 bases between. The CDR3 bases are TGCGCCAGCAGCCAAGGTAGGGGTCGGGTGAACACTGAAGCTTTCTTT. This codes for CASSQGRGRVNTEAFF.

A few counts support this clonotype. The rearrangement joins TRBV7-2 to TRBJ2-4; TRBD1 is a possible D gene (6 bases). The last part of the DNA fits TRBJ2-7 better; the J call may be wrong. The CDR3 extends over 13 amino acids. In germline, CDR1 is SGHTA, CDR2 FQGNSA. The CDR3 reads CASSPGAVYEQYF. In DNA, the CDR3 is TGTGCCAGCAGCCCAGGGGCCGTATACGAGCAGTACTTC.

This sequence joins TRBV27 and TRBJ1-2, with D maybe TRBD1 (6 bases). Germline lookup yields CDR1 MNHEY and CDR2 SMNVEV (reference sequence). Trimming left V 5 bases short and J 3 bases short, with 13 bases between. The CDR3 is made up of 14 amino acids. In DNA, the CDR3 is TGTGCCAGCAGTCCTCAACAGGGATACTATGGCTACACCTTC. Amino acids: CASSPQQGYYGYTF.

The chain uses TRBV7-9 and TRBJ2-1, with D possibly TRBD1 on 5 matching bases. Deletions cut 2 bases from V and 7 bases from J, with 15 bases between. In germline, CDR1 is SEHNR, CDR2 FQNEAQ (reference sequence). The CDR3 covers 15 residues. CDR3 sequence reads: CASSLLAAGLNEQFF. CDR3 DNA: TGTGCCAGCAGCTTACTCGCGGCAGGGCTGAATGAGCAGTTCTTC.

The chain employs TRBV28 and TRBJ1-2; D is possibly TRBD1 (5 bases). With 0 bases removed from V and 7 bases from J, the gap between germline ends came to 9 bases. CDR3 length equals 13 residues. CDR1 and CDR2 (germline): MDHEN, SYDVKM. The CDR3 protein is CASSLWTALGYTF. Here the CDR3 DNA reads TGTGCCAGCAGTTTATGGACAGCGCTTGGCTACACCTTC.

This clonotype has a handful of counts. V and J are TRBV12-3 or TRBV12-4 and TRBJ1-2; D call uncertain. V lost 5 bases to trimming and J lost 5 bases, with 15 bases between them. The CDR3 contains 14 residues. As DNA, the CDR3 is TGTGCCAGCAGTGGCGACGGAATTCGGTATGGCTACACCTTC. It encodes CASSGDGIRYGYTF.

This sequence joins TRBV27 and TRBJ2-1; TRBD1 aligns across 7 bases. Germline V gives CDR1 MNHEY, CDR2 SMNVEV (reference sequence). The CDR3 runs to 14 residues. With V trimmed by 4 bases and J by 5 bases, 5 bases remained unmatched. The CDR3 DNA reads TGTGCCAGCAGTTATCCGGGACAGAACAATGAGCAGTTCTTC. This codes for CASSYPGQNNEQFF.

This rearrangement joins TRBV29-1 to TRBJ1-5; D uncertain. From germline, CDR1 is SQVTM and CDR2 ANQGSEA. The CDR3 has 13 amino acids. Trimming cost V 2 bases and J 2 bases, with 7 bases left between them. CDR3 residues: CSVESAGNQPQHF. DNA for the CDR3: TGCAGCGTTGAATCAGCGGGCAATCAGCCCCAGCATTTT. The complete variable domain, with remaining parts taken from reference TRBV29-1 and TRBJ1-5, reads SAVISQKPSRDICQRGTSLTIQCQVDSQVTMMFWYRQQPGQSLTLIATANQGSEATYESGFVIDKFPISRPNLTFSTLTVSNMSPEDSSIYLCSVESAGNQPQHFGDGTRLSIL.

This clonotype has just one count. The V and J genes are TRBV6-6 and TRBJ2-4, with 10 positions matching TRBD1. Germline loops: CDR1 MNHNY, CDR2 SVGAGI (reference sequence). The CDR3 is made up of 17 amino acids. After removal of 6 bases from V and 0 bases from J, the junction contained 8 bases not matched to a gene. CDR3 protein: CASRITDRGIAKNIQYF. The CDR3 nucleotides are TGTGCCAGCAGAATCACGGACAGGGGGATAGCCAAAAACATTCAGTACTTC.

The rearrangement uses TRBV20-1 and TRBJ2-1, with 10 bases identical to TRBD2. With V trimmed by 3 bases and J by 3 bases, 14 bases remained unmatched. There are 18 residues in the CDR3. Germline V gene data show CDR1 as DFQATT and CDR2 as SNEGSKA (reference sequence). The chain's CDR3 is CSASPPPGLARYYNEQFF. For the CDR3, the DNA is TGCAGTGCTAGCCCACCTCCGGGACTAGCGCGATACTACAATGAGCAGTTCTTC.

The rearrangement joins TRBV7-9 to TRBJ2-5; 10 bases match TRBD1. V was clipped by 6 bases and J by 11 bases; unmatched bases: 9. The CDR3 has 13 residues. Germline CDR1 is SEHNR and CDR2 is FQNEAQ (reference sequence). The CDR3 loop is CASSPSGTGAQYF. As DNA, the CDR3 is TGTGCCAGCAGTCCCTCGGGGACAGGGGCGCAGTACTTC.

This clonotype was detected a few times. The chain employs TRBV10-3 and TRBJ2-7; either TRBD1 or TRBD2 may fit D (5 bases each). V was trimmed by 0 bases and J by 6 bases, leaving 6 bases between them. CDR1 and CDR2 from the germline V gene are ENHRY and SYGVKD. The CDR3 totals 12 residues. Here the CDR3 reads CAISESGVEQYF. The CDR3 nucleotides are TGTGCCATCAGTGAGTCGGGGGTCGAGCAGTACTTC.

The chain links TRBV6-2 or TRBV6-3 to TRBJ2-6, with D unclear. The germline CDR1 and CDR2 sequences are MNHEY and SVGEGT. The CDR3 has 16 amino acids. Trimming shortened V by 2 bases and J by 0 bases, and 8 bases separated the two germline ends. CDR3 residues: CASSYPSRSGANVLTF. The CDR3 DNA reads TGTGCCAGCAGTTACCCGTCACGCTCTGGGGCCAACGTCCTGACTTTC.

This chain connects TRBV20-1 to TRBJ2-3; no reliable D call. From germline, CDR1 is DFQATT and CDR2 SNEGSKA (reference sequence). The CDR3 has 13 amino acids. Here the CDR3 reads CSPSVISRDTQYF. In DNA, the CDR3 is TGCAGCCCTTCTGTAATTTCCCGAGATACGCAGTATTTT.